The 2 T cell receptor beta chains below all came from one sample that was sequenced in a study of blood T cells in healthy people across ages. Primed by a sample-barcoded 5' primer and a J-beta primer mix, a second PCR proceeded for 7 to 11 cycles. TCRdb reanalysed the 5' RACE reads using MiXCR and keeps one entry per CDR3 protein. The table lists about a million distinct CDR3 sequences, roughly two fifths of them singletons. Source material: blood. Receptor source: a man between 18 and 29 years old in good health.

The chain couples TRBV27 to TRBJ2-3; D ambiguous. V lost 5 bases, J lost 2 bases, and 14 bases lay in between. CDR3 size: 15 residues. Germline V gene data show CDR1 as MNHEY and CDR2 as SMNVEV (reference sequence). CDR3 bases: TGTGCCAGCAGTCCCCTGGGCGAGCCCACAGATACGCAGTATTTT. Encoded protein: CASSPLGEPTDTQYF.

This clonotype was observed a few times. The chain combines TRBV7-2 with TRBJ2-3; a possible D gene is TRBD1 (6 bases). The CDR3 consists of 14 residues. Per germline, CDR1 SGHTA and CDR2 FQGNSA. The CDR3 DNA is TGTGCTAATACGAGGGGGTCTAGCACAGATACGCAGTATTTT. Its protein product is CANTRGSSTDTQYF.